This T cell receptor beta chain was documented in a study of blood T cell repertoires in COVID-19. Overall study context: The United States, Italy and Spain were the sources of the acute and convalescent COVID-19 samples. The analysed material was cDNA or gDNA that came from T cells, B-cell-depleted T cells, or PBMCs.

Per the authors' pipeline: The authors estimated nucleated cell counts from reference gene primer amplification. Profiled with immunoSEQ multiplex PCR; TCRdb holds only in-frame clones, not every one. That table furnishes V, J and clone size, whereas the DNA furnished D and trimming. Of roughly 70,000 clones in the sample, approximately 83% were seen once. V was pared by 2 bases and J by 12 bases, with 2 bases of the junction left unmatched. This CDR3 spans 13 amino acids. CDR1 and CDR2 (germline): SGHNT, YENEEA. The sample consisted of peripheral blood. This clonotype was sampled from a woman aged 55-75 years with acute or convalescent COVID-19. This sequence joins TRBV11-3 and TRBJ2-3, with 13 bases identical to TRBD2. The CDR3 nucleotides read TGTGCCAGCAGCTTAACTAGCGGGGGGGCCCAGTATTTT. This gives the protein CASSLTSGGAQYF. The full variable domain, with the rest looked up from reference TRBV11-3 and TRBJ2-3, is EAGVVQSPRYKIIEKKQPVAFWCNPISGHNTLYWYLQNLGQGPELLIRYENEEAVDDSQLPKDRFSAERLKGVDSTLKIQPAELGDSAVYLCASSLTSGGAQYFGPGTRLTVL.